One and the same sample provided the 15 T cell receptor beta chains below, sequenced in a study of blood T cell repertoires in COVID-19. Only in-frame clones appear in the TCRdb table, and some are missing; sequencing was by immunoSEQ multiplex PCR. Found here are about 160,000 clones, 70% to 90% of them singletons; the top ten hold 4% to 4.5%. The sequencing sample was made of PBMCs or T cells enriched from blood (not recorded which). These receptors came from a woman aged 50 to 60 who had recovered from COVID-19.

V gene TRBV11-3 combines with J gene TRBJ1-2, with 7 bases matching TRBD1. V gave up 2 bases and J gave up 4 bases; unmatched junction bases: 4. CDR3 length: 14 residues. CDR1 and CDR2 (germline): SGHNT, YENEEA. CDR3 nucleotides: TGTGCCAGCAGCTTAACAGGGGCGACCTATGGCTACACCTTC. Its translation is CASSLTGATYGYTF.

The chain links TRBV6-2 or TRBV6-3 to TRBJ1-5; 9 positions match TRBD1. The CDR3 has 15 amino acids. Germline loops: CDR1 MNHEY, CDR2 SVGEGT. Trimming took 2 bases from V and 4 from J; bases not matched to a gene: 3. CDR3 residues: CASSYIGQGNQPQHF. The CDR3 DNA reads TGTGCCAGCAGTTACATCGGACAGGGGAATCAGCCCCAGCATTTT.

This chain uses TRBV19 with TRBJ2-2; perhaps TRBD1 as D (5 bases). CDR3 length: 15 residues. V lost 3 bases to trimming and J lost 1 base, with 9 bases between them. Germline lookup yields CDR1 LNHDA and CDR2 SQIVND (reference sequence). The CDR3 reads CASSIQQGNTGELFF. CDR3 coding DNA: TGTGCCAGTAGTATTCAGCAGGGGAACACCGGGGAGCTGTTTTTT.

A single count supports this clone. Other DNA sequences within the sample encode an identical CDR3. The rearrangement uses TRBV7-2 and TRBJ2-5, with 10 bases fitting TRBD1. The V and J ends lost 3 bases and 5 bases, in that order; junction bases with no gene match: 0. CDR3 length: 13 residues. The germline CDR1 and CDR2 sequences are SGHTA and FQGNSA. The DNA of the CDR3 is TGTGCCAGCAGCTTGGGACAGGGGGAGACCCAGTACTTC. Translated: CASSLGQGETQYF.

The chain has TRBV10-2 and TRBJ2-1; D possibly corresponds to TRBD2 (6 bases). This CDR3 comprises 14 residues. The V gene's germline CDR1 is WSHSY and CDR2 SAAADI. Trimming pared 8 bases from V and 1 base from J, leaving 12 bases between. CDR3 loop: CASREKGSYNEQFF. Here the CDR3 DNA reads TGCGCCAGCCGGGAGAAGGGGTCCTACAATGAGCAGTTCTTC.

The J gene is TRBJ1-4, the V gene TRBV27; D gene uncertain. Germline V gives CDR1 MNHEY, CDR2 SMNVEV (reference sequence). The V end was cut by 3 bases, the J end by 3 bases, with 14 bases between. The CDR3 spans 16 residues. CDR3 nucleotides: TGTGCCAGCAGTTTCTCCCCCTCAGTTCCTAATGAAAAACTGTTTTTT. Translated: CASSFSPSVPNEKLFF.

The chain has TRBV18 and TRBJ2-3; the D gene is possibly TRBD1 (6 bases). This CDR3 is built from 16 residues. Germline V gene data show CDR1 as KGHSH and CDR2 as LQKENI. V shed 4 bases and J shed 6 bases, with 20 bases lying between them. The CDR3 region is CASSLSQGTTRDTQYF. The CDR3 nucleotides are TGTGCCAGCTCACTATCCCAGGGGACGACACGGGATACGCAGTATTTT.

The chain couples TRBV13 to TRBJ1-5, with 9 bases matching TRBD1. This CDR3 is 15 amino acids long. Germline CDR1 PRHDT, CDR2 FYEKMQ (reference sequence). The V gene end was trimmed by 4 bases and the J gene end by 2 bases; junction bases not matched to a gene: 3. CDR3 in DNA: TGTGCCAGCAGCTCCCGGGACAGGGGCAATCAGCCCCAGCATTTT. This gives the protein CASSSRDRGNQPQHF.

V gene TRBV29-1 combines with J gene TRBJ2-2, with D hard to call. The CDR3 contains 15 residues. Germline V lookup: CDR1 SQVTM, CDR2 ANQGSEA. Trimming shortened V by 7 bases and J by 0 bases, and 15 bases separated the two germline ends. CDR3 nucleotides: TGCAGCGCTCGTTTGGGCAATCCGAACACCGGGGAGCTGTTTTTT. Residues: CSARLGNPNTGELFF.

The CDR3 spells CASSKSYVGRPTHEQFF. CDR3 in DNA: TGTGCCAGCAGCAAATCCTACGTCGGGAGGCCTACCCATGAGCAGTTCTTC. This chain links TRBV21-1 with TRBJ2-1; TRBD2 reflects the table's D call only, with no check against the DNA. TRBV21-1 is a recognized pseudogene. The CDR3 is 17 residues long.

The chain uses TRBV5-1 and TRBJ2-3; 13 positions agree with TRBD2. The CDR3 spans 16 residues. The V gene's germline CDR1 is SGHRS and CDR2 YFSETQ. Trimming at V came to 4 bases and at J to 0 bases, leaving 2 bases not matched to a gene. CDR3 sequence: CASSAGLAGSTDTQYF. The CDR3 DNA follows: TGCGCCAGCAGCGCGGGACTAGCGGGGAGCACAGATACGCAGTATTTT.

The chain combines TRBV7-9 with TRBJ1-1, with D tentatively TRBD1 (6 bases). CDR3 size: 12 residues. The germline V gene encodes CDR1 SEHNR and CDR2 FQNEAQ (reference sequence). V was shortened by 4 bases and J by 8 bases, with 11 bases between the two germline ends. CDR3 loop: CASSSADREAFF. The CDR3 region has the DNA TGTGCCAGCAGCTCGGCAGACAGGGAAGCTTTCTTT. Using reference TRBV7-9 and TRBJ1-1 for the parts outside the CDR3, the full variable domain is DTGVSQNPRHKITKRGQNVTFRCDPISEHNRLYWYRQTLGQGPEFLTYFQNEAQLEKSRLLSDRFSAERPKGSFSTLEIQRTEQGDSAMYLCASSSADREAFFGQGTRLTVV.

V is TRBV21-1 and J is TRBJ2-2; the D call TRBD2 from the table was never checked on the DNA. TRBV21-1 is marked as a pseudogene. The CDR3 is 21 residues long. CDR3 sequence reads: CASSKVEEGPWTSANTGELFF. DNA of the CDR3: TGTGCCAGCAGCAAAGTTGAGGAGGGGCCTTGGACTAGCGCGAACACCGGGGAGCTGTTTTTT.

The chain has TRBV7-6 and TRBJ1-1, with 12 nucleotides matching TRBD1. The trim removed 4 bases at V and 6 bases at J, leaving 9 bases unmatched. There are 16 residues in the CDR3. Germline V CDR1 and CDR2: SGHVS, FNYEAQ. The CDR3 DNA sequence: TGTGCCAGCAGCTCACGGCCGGGACAGGGGGCCTCTGAAGCTTTCTTT. It is translated as CASSSRPGQGASEAFF.

V is TRBV7-9 and J is TRBJ1-4; the D is unclear. This CDR3 comprises 15 residues. Germline CDR1 and CDR2: SEHNR and FQNEAQ (reference sequence). Trimming removed 5 bases from V and 3 bases from J, with 13 bases in between. Here the CDR3 DNA reads TGTGCCAGCAGCAAAGACCCTGGAGCTAATGAAAAACTGTTTTTT. This gives the protein CASSKDPGANEKLFF.